This is a list of T cell receptor beta chains from one sample in a study of long-term antiretroviral therapy in people with HIV. Method: immunoSEQ multiplex PCR; TCRdb's copy keeps in-frame clones and lacks some. The sample holds roughly 40,000 clones, around 93% seen once. This specimen was unsorted PBMCs, taken around 9 years after starting antiretroviral therapy. These receptors were taken from a man aged 25 to 40 with HIV. Both conserved end residues are trimmed from each CDR3.

TRBJ1-3,TRBV2,ASIWSSGNTIY
TRBJ2-5,TRBV2,ASSEVLADQY
TRBJ2-1,TRBV6-4,ASKSVGGEQF
TRBJ1-4,TRBV5-6,ASSLRTYNEKLF
TRBJ1-1,TRBV5-1,ASSYRVGGGLTTEAF
TRBJ1-6,TRBV10-2,ASSGSTGVVSPLH
TRBJ1-1,TRBV13,ASSSRQDRDRASTEAF
TRBJ2-1,TRBV27,ASSSQRFSYNEQF
TRBJ2-3,TRBV19,ASSMMGTDTQY
TRBJ2-1,TRBV18,ASSPLGGQGIGNEQF
TRBJ2-2,TRBV5-4,ASSPVDSFGELF
TRBJ1-2,TRBV25-1,ASSPEKGVGYGYT
TRBJ1-6,TRBV6-6,ASKRTDNSPLH
TRBJ1-2,TRBV28,ASGLRGHGYT
TRBJ2-3,TRBV28,ASSSPSTDTQY
TRBJ2-2,TRBV4-2,ASSRAPQADTGELF
TRBJ1-3,TRBV29-1,SVAGTAGNTIY
TRBJ1-1,TRBV6-1,ASRVVEDTEAF
TRBJ1-5,TRBV10-3,AISGGGGIGQPQH
TRBJ1-1,TRBV18,ASSPSSVGTEAF
TRBJ1-3,TRBV28,ASRTLVEHTIY
TRBJ2-1,TRBV6-1,ASSEGGGGADWQF
TRBJ1-1,TRBV29-1,SVEGQGRAEAF
TRBJ2-3,TRBV28,ASSFAGQGVDTQY
TRBJ2-3,TRBV7-2,ASSLLAGFTDTQY
TRBJ2-3,TRBV29-1,SVVPSGGMDTQY
TRBJ1-6,TRBV11-2,ASSLGDSTYNSPLH
TRBJ2-1,TRBV29-1,SVEDQLARLGNEQF
TRBJ1-1,TRBV6-1,ASPWGTEAF
TRBJ2-1,TRBV9,ASSVGGSDNEQF
TRBJ1-5,TRBV18,ASSPPGQGNNQPQH
TRBJ2-3,TRBV4-1,ASSQRGTTDTQY
TRBJ1-6,TRBV2,ASSERGGVNSPLH
TRBJ2-2,TRBV9,ASSLQLNTGELF
TRBJ1-6,TRBV5-1,ASRRAPGNSSLH
TRBJ2-6,TRBV27,ASSSGSSGANVLT
TRBJ1-2,TRBV6-6,ASSYSTGGGYT